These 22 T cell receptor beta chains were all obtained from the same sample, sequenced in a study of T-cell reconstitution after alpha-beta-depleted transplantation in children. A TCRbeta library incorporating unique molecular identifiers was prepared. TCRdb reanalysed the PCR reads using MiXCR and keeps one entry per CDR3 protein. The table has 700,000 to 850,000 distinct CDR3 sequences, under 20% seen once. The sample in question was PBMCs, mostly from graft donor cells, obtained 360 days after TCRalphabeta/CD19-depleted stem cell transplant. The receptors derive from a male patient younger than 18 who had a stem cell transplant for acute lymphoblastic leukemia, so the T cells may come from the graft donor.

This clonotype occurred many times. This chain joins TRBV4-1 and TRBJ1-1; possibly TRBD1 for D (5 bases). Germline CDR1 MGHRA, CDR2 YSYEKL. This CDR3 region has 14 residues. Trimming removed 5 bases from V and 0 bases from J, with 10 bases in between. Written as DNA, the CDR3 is TGCGCCAGCAGCTCACAGGCACTGAACACTGAAGCTTTCTTT. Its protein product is CASSSQALNTEAFF.

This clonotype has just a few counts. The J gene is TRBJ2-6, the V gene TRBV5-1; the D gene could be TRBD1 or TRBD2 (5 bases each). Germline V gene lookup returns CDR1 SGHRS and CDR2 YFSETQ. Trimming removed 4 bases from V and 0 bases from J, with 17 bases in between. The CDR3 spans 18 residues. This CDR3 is CASSAGDEDISGANVLTF. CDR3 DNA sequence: TGCGCCAGCAGCGCTGGGGACGAGGACATCTCTGGGGCCAACGTCCTGACTTTC.

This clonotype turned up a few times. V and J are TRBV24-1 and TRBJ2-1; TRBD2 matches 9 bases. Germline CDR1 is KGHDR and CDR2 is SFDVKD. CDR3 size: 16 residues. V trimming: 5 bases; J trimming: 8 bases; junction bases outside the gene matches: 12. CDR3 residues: CATSVAGGSPMDEQFF. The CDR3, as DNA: TGTGCCACCAGTGTCGCGGGGGGGAGTCCAATGGATGAGCAGTTCTTC.

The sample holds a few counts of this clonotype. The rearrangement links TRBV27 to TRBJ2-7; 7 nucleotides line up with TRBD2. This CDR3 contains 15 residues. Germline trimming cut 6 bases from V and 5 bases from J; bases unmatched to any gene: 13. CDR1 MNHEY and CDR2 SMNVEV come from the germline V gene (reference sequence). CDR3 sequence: CASRPGLGRADEQYF. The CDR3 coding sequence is TGTGCCAGCAGACCGGGATTGGGGAGGGCCGACGAGCAGTACTTC.

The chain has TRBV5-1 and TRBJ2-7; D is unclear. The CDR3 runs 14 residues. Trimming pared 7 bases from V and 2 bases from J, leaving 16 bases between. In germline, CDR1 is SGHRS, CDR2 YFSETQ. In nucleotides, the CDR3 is TGCGCCAGCGCGGAGACGGGTTTTACCTACGAGCAGTACTTC. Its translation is CASAETGFTYEQYF.

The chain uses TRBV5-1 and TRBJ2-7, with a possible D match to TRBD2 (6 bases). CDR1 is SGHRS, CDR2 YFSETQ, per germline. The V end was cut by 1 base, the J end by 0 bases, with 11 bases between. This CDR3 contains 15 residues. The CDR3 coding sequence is TGCGCCAGCAGCTTGCCCGGGAGAAGCTCCTACGAGCAGTACTTC. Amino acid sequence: CASSLPGRSSYEQYF.

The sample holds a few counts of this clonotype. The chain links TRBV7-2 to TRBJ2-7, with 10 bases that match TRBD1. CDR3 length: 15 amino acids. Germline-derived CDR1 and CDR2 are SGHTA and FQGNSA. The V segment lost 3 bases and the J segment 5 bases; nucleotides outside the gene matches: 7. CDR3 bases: TGTGCCAGCAGCTTCCCCAAGACAGGGGGCAACGAGCAGTACTTC. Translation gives CASSFPKTGGNEQYF.

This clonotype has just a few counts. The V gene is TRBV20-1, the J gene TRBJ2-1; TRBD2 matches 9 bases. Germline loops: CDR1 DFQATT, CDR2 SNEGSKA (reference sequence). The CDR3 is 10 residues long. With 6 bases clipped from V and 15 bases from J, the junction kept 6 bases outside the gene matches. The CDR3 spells CSARTSVLFF. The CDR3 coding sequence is TGCAGTGCACGGACTAGCGTGCTGTTCTTC.

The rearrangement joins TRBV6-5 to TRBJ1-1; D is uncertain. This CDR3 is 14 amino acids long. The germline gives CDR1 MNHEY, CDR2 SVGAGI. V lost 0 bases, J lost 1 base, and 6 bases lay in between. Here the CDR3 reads CASSYSAQNTEAFF. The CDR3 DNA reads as TGTGCCAGCAGTTACTCAGCCCAGAACACTGAAGCTTTCTTT.

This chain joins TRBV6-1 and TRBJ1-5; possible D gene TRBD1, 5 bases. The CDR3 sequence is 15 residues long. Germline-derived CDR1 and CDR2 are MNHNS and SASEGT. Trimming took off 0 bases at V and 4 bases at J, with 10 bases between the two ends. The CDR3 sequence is CASSEAGPRNQPQHF. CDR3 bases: TGTGCCAGCAGTGAAGCGGGGCCGAGGAATCAGCCCCAGCATTTT.

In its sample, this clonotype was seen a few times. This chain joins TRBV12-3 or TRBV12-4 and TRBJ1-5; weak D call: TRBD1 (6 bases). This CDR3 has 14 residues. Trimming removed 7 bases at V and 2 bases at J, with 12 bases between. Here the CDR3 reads CASMPAGGNQPQHF. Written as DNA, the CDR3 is TGTGCCAGCATGCCGGCAGGGGGCAATCAGCCCCAGCATTTT.

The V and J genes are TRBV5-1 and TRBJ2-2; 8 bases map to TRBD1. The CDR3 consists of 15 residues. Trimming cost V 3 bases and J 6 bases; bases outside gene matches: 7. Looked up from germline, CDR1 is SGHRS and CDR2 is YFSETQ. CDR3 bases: TGCGCCAGCAGCTCCGGGACAGGTTGGGCCGGGGAGCTGTTTTTT. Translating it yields CASSSGTGWAGELFF.

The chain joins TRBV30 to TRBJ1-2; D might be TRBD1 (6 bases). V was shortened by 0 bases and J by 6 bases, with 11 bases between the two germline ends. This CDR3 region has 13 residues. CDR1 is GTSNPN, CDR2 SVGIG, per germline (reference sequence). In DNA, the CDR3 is TGTGCCTGGAGTGTCCGGGGGGCGAATGGCTACACCTTC. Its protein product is CAWSVRGANGYTF.

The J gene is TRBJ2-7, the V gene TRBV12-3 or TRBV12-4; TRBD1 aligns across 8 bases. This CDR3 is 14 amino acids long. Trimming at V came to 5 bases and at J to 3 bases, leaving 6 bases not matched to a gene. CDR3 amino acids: CASSENRGFYEQYF. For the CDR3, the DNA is TGTGCCAGCAGTGAAAACAGGGGGTTCTACGAGCAGTACTTC.

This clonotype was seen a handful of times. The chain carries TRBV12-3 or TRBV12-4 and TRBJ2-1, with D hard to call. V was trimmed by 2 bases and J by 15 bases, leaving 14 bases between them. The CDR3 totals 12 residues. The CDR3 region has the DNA TGTGCCAGCAGTTTACCGGGCAGGATCCCGTTCTTC. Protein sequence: CASSLPGRIPFF.

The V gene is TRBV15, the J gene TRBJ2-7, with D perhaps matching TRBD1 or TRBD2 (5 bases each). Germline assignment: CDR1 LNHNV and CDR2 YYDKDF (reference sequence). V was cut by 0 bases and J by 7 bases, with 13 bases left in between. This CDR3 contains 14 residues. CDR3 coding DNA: TGTGCCACCAGCAGAGATCGAGGGGTAGGGGAGCAGTACTTC. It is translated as CATSRDRGVGEQYF.

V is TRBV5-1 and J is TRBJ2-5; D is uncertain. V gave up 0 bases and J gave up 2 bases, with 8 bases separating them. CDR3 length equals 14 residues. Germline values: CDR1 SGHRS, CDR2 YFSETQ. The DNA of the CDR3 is TGCGCCAGCAGCTTGGTGCTTTTACAAGAGACCCAGTACTTC. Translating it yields CASSLVLLQETQYF.

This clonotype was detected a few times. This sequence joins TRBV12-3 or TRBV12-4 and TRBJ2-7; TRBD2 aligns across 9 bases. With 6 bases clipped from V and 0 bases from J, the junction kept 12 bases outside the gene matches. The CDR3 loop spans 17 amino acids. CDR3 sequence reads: CASSSPLAGSSSYEQYF. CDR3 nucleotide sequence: TGTGCCAGCAGCAGTCCTCTAGCGGGATCAAGCTCCTACGAGCAGTACTTC.

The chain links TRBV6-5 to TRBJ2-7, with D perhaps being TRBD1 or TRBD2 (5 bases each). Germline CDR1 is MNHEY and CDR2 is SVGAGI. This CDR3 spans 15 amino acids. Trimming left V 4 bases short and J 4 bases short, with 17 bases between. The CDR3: CASSFSGLGEYEQYF. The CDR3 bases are TGTGCCAGCAGTTTCTCAGGGTTAGGGGAGTACGAGCAGTACTTC.

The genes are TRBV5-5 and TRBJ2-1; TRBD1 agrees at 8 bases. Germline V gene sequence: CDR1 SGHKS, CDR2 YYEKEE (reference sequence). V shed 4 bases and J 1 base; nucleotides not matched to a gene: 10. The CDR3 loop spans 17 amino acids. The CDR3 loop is CASSPDRGASSYNEQFF. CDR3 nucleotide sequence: TGTGCCAGCAGCCCAGACAGGGGAGCTAGTTCCTACAATGAGCAGTTCTTC.

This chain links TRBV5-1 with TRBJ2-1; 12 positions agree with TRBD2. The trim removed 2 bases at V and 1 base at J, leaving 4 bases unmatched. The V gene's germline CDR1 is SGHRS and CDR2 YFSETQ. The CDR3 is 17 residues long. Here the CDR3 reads CASSLFGLAGSYNEQFF. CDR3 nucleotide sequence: TGCGCCAGCAGCTTATTCGGACTAGCGGGATCCTACAATGAGCAGTTCTTC.

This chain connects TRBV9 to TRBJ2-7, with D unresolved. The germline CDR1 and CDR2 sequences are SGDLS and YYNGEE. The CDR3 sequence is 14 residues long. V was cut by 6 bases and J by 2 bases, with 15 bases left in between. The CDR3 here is CASTPAAVPYEQYF. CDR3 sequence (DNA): TGTGCCAGCACCCCGGCGGCAGTCCCCTACGAGCAGTACTTC.